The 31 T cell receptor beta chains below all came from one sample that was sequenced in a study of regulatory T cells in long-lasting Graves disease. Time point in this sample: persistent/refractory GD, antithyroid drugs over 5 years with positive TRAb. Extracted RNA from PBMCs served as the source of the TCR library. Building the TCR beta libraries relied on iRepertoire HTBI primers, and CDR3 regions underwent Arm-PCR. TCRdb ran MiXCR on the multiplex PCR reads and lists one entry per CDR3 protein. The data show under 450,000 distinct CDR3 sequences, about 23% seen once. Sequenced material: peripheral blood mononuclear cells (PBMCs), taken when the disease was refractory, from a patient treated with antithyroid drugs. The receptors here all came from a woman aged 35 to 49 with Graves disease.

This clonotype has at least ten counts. CDR3 protein: CASSLLMSVTQYF. The DNA for the CDR3 is TGTGCCAGCAGCCTCCTTATGTCGGTGACCCAGTACTTC. The V gene is TRBV7-6, the J gene TRBJ2-5; D ambiguous. Trimming removed 5 bases from V and 7 bases from J, with 14 bases in between. Germline CDR1 SGHVS, CDR2 FNYEAQ. The CDR3 spans 13 residues.

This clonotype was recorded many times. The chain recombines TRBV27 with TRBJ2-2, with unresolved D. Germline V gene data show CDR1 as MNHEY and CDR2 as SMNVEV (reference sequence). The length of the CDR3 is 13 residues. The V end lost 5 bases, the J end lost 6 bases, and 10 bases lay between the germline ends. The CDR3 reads CASSPRVAGELFF. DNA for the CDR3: TGTGCCAGCAGTCCTCGAGTTGCCGGGGAGCTGTTTTTT.

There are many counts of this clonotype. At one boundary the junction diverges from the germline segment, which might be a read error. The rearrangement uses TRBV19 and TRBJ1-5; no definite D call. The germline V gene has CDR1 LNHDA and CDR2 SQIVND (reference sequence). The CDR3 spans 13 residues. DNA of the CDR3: TGTGCCAGTAGTATTGGACTGCACTTGTCCCCTTCTTTT. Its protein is CASSIGLHLSPSF.

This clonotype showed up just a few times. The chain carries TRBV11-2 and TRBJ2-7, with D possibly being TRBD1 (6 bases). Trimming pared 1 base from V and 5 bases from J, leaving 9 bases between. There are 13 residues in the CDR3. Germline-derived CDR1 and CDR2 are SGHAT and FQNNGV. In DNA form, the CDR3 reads TGTGCCAGCAGCTTAGCAGGGGCGGACGAGCAGTACTTC. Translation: CASSLAGADEQYF.

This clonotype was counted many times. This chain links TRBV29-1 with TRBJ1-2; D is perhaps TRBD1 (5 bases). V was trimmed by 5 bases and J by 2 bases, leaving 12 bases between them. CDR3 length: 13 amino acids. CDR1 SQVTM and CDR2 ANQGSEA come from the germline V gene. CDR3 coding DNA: TGCAGCGTTCTGCCGGACAACAACTATGGCTACACCTTC. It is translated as CSVLPDNNYGYTF. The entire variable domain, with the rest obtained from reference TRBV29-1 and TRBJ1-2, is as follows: SAVISQKPSRDICQRGTSLTIQCQVDSQVTMMFWYRQQPGQSLTLIATANQGSEATYESGFVIDKFPISRPNLTFSTLTVSNMSPEDSSIYLCSVLPDNNYGYTFGSGTRLTVV.

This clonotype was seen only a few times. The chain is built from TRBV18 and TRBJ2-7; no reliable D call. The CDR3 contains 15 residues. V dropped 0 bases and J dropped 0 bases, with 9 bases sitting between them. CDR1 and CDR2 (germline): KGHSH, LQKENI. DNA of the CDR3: TGTGCCAGCTCACCACCGGTGACCAACTCCTACGAGCAGTACTTC. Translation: CASSPPVTNSYEQYF. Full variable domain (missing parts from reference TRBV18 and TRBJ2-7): NAGVMQNPRHLVRRRGQEARLRCSPMKGHSHVYWYRQLPEEGLKFMVYLQKENIIDESGMPKERFSAEFPKEGPSILRIQQVVRGDSAAYFCASSPPVTNSYEQYFGPGTRLTVT.

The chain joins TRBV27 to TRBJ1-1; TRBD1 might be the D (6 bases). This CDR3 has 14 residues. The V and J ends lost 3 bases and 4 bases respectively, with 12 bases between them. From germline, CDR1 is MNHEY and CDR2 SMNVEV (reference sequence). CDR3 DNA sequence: TGTGCCAGCAGTTTGCTCTCAGGGGCCACTGAAGCTTTCTTT. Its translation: CASSLLSGATEAFF.

This chain's CDR3 is CANSPGQGANIQYF. CDR3 in DNA: TGTGCCAACTCCCCGGGACAGGGGGCAAACATTCAGTACTTC. The rearrangement uses TRBV19 and TRBJ2-4, with 12 bases lining up with TRBD1. The junction had 7 bases not matched to a gene; V was cut back by 10 bases and J by 6 bases. This CDR3 comprises 14 residues. In germline, CDR1 is LNHDA, CDR2 SQIVND (reference sequence).

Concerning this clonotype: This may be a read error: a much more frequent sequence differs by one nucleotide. CDR3 nucleotide sequence: TGTGCCAGCAGGGGGACAGAACAAGAGACCCAGCACTTC. Its protein product is CASRGTEQETQHF. The chain has TRBV6-1 and TRBJ2-5; TRBD1 matches at 7 bases. Germline CDR1 reads MNHNS; CDR2 reads SASEGT. This CDR3 comprises 13 residues.

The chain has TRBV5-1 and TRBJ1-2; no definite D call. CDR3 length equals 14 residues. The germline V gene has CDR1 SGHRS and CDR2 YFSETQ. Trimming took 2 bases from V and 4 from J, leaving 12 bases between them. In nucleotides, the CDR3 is TGCGCCAGCAGCTTCCGGACGGAGTCCTATGGCTACACCTTC. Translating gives CASSFRTESYGYTF.

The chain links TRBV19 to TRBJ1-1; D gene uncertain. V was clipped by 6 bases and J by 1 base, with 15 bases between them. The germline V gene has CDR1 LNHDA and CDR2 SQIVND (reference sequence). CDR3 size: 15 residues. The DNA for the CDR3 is TGTGCCAGTAGGGTGGACTTCTACCCGAACACTGAAGCTTTCTTT. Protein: CASRVDFYPNTEAFF.

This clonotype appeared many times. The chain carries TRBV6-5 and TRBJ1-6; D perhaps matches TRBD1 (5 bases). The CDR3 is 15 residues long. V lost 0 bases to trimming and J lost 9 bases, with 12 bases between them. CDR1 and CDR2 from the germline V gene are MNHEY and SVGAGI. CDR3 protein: CASSYSREVGSPLHF. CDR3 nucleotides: TGTGCCAGCAGTTACTCCAGGGAAGTTGGTTCACCCCTCCACTTT.

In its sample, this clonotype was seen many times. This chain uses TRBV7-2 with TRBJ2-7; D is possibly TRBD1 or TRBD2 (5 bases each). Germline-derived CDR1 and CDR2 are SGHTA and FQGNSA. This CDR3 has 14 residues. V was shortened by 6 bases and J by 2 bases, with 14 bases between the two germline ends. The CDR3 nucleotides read TGTGCCAGCAGTACCGGGACGGTAGCCTACGAGCAGTACTTC. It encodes CASSTGTVAYEQYF.

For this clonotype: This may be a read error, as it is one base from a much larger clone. DNA of the CDR3: TGTGCCAGCAGTGATCTCAGACACACCGGGGAGCTGCTTTTT. The encoded protein is CASSDLRHTGELLF. This rearrangement joins TRBV2 to TRBJ2-2; tentative D call: TRBD2 (5 bases). The CDR3 contains 14 residues. The V gene's germline CDR1 is SNHLY and CDR2 FYNNEI.

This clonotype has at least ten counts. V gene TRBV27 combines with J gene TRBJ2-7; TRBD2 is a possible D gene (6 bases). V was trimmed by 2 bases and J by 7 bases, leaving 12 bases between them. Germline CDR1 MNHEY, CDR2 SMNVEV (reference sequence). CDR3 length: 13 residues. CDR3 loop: CASSLAGTGEQYF. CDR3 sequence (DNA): TGTGCCAGCAGTTTAGCGGGAACCGGGGAGCAGTACTTC.

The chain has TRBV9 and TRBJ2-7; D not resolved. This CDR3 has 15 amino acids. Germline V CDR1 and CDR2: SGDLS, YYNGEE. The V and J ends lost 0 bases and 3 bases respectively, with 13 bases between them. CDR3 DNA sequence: TGTGCCAGCAGCGTAGCTCTTGGCAGGAGCTACGAGCAGTACTTC. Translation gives CASSVALGRSYEQYF. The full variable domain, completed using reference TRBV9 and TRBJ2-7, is DSGVTQTPKHLITATGQRVTLRCSPRSGDLSVYWYQQSLDQGLQFLIQYYNGEERAKGNILERFSAQQFPDLHSELNLSSLELGDSALYFCASSVALGRSYEQYFGPGTRLTVT.

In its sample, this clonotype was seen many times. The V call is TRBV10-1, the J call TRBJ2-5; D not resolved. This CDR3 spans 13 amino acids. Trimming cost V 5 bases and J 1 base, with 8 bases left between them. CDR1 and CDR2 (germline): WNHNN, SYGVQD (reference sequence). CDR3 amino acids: CASSPDVQETQYF. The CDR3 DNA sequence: TGCGCCAGCAGTCCGGACGTCCAAGAGACCCAGTACTTC.

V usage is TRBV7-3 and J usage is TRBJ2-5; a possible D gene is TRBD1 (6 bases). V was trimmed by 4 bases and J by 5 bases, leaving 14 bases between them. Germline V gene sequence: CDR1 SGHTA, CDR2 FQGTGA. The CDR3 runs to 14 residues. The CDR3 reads CASSYLGAGETQYF. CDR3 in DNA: TGTGCCAGCAGCTACCTGGGGGCCGGGGAGACCCAGTACTTC.

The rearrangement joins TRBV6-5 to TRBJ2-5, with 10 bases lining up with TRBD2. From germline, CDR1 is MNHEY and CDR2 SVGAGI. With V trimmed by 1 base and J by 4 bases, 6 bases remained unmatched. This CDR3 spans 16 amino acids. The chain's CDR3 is CASSYYSSGSRETQYF. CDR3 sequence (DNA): TGTGCCAGCAGTTACTATTCTAGCGGGAGCAGAGAGACCCAGTACTTC.

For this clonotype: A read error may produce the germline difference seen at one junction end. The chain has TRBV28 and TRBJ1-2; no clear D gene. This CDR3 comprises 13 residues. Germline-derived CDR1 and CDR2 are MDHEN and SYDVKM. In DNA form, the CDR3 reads TGTGCCGGCAGTTTATTGGGCAGCTATGGCTACACCTTC. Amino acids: CAGSLLGSYGYTF.

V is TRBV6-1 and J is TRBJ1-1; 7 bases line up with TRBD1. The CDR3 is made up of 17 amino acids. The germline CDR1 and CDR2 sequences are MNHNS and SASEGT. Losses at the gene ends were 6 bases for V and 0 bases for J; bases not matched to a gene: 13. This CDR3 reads CASSHTSTGLMNTEAFF. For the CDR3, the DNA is TGTGCCAGCAGCCATACCTCGACAGGGCTAATGAACACTGAAGCTTTCTTT.

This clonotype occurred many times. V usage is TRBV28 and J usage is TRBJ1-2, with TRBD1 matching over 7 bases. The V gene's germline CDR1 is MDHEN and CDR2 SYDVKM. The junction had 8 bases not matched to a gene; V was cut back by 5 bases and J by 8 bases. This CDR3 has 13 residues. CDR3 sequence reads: CASSPGDRGGYTF. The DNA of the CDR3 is TGTGCCAGCAGTCCTGGGGACAGAGGCGGCTACACCTTC.

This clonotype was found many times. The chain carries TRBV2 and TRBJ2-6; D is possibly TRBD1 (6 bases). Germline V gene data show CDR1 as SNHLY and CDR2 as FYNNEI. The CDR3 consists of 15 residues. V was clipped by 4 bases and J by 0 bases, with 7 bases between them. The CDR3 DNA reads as TGTGCCAGCAGTGCACAGGGCTCTGGGGCCAACGTCCTGACTTTC. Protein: CASSAQGSGANVLTF.

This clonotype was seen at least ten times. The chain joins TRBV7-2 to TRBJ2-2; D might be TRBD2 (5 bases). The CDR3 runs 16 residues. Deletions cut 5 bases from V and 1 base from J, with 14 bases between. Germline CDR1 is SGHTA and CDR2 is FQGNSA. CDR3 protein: CASSRFPRGNTGELFF. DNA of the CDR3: TGTGCCAGCAGCCGTTTCCCCCGGGGGAACACCGGGGAGCTGTTTTTT.

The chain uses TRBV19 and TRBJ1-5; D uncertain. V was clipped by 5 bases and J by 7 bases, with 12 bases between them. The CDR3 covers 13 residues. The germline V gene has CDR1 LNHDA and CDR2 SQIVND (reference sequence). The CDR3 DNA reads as TGTGCCAGTAGTCTGGAATCCATGCAGCCCCAGCATTTT. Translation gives CASSLESMQPQHF.

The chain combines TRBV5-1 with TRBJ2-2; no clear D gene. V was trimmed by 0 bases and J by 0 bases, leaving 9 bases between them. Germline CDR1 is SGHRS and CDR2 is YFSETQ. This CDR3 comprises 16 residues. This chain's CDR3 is CASSLGLVANTGELFF. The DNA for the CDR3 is TGCGCCAGCAGCTTGGGGCTGGTAGCGAACACCGGGGAGCTGTTTTTT. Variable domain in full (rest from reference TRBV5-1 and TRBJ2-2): KAGVTQTPRYLIKTRGQQVTLSCSPISGHRSVSWYQQTPGQGLQFLFEYFSETQRNKGNFPGRFSGRQFSNSRSEMNVSTLELGDSALYLCASSLGLVANTGELFFGEGSRLTVL.

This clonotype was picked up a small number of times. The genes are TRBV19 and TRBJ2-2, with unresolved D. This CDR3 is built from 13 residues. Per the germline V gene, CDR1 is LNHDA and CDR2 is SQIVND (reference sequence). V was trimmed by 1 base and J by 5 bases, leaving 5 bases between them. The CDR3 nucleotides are TGTGCCAGTAGTATAGGCGCGACCGGGGAGCTGTTTTTT. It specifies CASSIGATGELFF.

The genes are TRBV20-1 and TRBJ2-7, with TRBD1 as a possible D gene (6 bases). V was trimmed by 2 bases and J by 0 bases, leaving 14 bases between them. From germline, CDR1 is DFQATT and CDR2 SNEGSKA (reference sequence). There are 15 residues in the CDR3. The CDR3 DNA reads TGCAGTGCTAGACCAGGACAGCCATTCTCCTACGAGCAGTACTTC. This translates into CSARPGQPFSYEQYF.

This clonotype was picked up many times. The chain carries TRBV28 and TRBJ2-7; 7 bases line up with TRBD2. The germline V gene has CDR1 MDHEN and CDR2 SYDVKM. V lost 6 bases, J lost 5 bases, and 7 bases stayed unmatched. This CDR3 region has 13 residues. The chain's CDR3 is CASRASGGHEQYF. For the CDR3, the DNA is TGTGCCAGCAGGGCTAGCGGTGGCCACGAGCAGTACTTC.

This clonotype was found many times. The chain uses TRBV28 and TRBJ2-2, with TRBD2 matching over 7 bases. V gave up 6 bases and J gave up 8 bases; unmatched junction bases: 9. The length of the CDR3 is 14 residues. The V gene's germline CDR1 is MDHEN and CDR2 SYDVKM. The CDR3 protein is CASSPLGGSGELFF. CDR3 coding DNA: TGTGCCAGCAGCCCTCTGGGGGGGTCTGGGGAGCTGTTTTTT.

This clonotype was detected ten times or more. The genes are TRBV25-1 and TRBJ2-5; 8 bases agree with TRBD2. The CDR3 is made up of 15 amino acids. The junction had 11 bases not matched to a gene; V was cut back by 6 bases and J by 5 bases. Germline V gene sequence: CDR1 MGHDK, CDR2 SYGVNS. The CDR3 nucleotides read TGTGCCAGCAGGGGAGGGACGACTAGCGAGGAGACCCAGTACTTC. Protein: CASRGGTTSEETQYF.